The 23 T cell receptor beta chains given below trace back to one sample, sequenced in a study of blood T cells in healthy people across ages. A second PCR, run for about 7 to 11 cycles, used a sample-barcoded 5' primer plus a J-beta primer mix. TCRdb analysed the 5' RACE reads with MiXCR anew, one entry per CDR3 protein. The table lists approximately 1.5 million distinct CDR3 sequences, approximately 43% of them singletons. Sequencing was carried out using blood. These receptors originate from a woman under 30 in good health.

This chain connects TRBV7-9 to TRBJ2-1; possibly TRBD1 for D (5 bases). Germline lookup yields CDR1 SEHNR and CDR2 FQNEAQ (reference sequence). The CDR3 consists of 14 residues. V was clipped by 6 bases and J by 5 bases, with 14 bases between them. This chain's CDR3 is CASRGWKQDNEQFF. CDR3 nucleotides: TGTGCCAGCAGAGGCTGGAAACAGGACAATGAGCAGTTCTTC.

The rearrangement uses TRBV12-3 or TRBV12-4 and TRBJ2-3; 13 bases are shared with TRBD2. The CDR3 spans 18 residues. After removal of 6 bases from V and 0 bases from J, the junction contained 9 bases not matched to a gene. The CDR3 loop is CASSSGTSGMSSTDTQYF. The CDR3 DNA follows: TGTGCCAGCAGCTCCGGGACTAGCGGGATGTCTAGCACAGATACGCAGTATTTT.

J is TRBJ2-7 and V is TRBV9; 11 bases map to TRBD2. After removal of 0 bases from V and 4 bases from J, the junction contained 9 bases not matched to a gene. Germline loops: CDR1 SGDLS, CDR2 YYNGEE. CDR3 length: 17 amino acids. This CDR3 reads CASSVGLAGGRLYEQYF. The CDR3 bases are TGTGCCAGCAGCGTAGGCCTAGCGGGAGGTAGATTATACGAGCAGTACTTC.

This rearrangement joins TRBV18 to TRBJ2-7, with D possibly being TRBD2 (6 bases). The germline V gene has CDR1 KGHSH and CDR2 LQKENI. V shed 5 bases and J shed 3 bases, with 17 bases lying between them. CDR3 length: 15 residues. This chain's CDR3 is CASSSLRGGLYEQYF. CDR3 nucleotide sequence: TGTGCCAGCTCATCGCTTCGGGGAGGACTCTACGAGCAGTACTTC.

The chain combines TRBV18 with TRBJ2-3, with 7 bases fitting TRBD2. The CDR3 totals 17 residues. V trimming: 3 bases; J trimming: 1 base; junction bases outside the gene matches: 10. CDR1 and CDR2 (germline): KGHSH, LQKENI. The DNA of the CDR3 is TGTGCCAGCTCACCGATAGGCGGGAGTGGAGGCACAGATACGCAGTATTTT. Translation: CASSPIGGSGGTDTQYF.

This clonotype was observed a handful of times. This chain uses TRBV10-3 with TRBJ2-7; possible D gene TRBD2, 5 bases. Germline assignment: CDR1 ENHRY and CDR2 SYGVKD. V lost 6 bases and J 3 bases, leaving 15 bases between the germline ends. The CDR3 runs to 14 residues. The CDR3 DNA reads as TGTGCCATCAGCCCACGGGCTAGCTTCTACGAGCAGTACTTC. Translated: CAISPRASFYEQYF.

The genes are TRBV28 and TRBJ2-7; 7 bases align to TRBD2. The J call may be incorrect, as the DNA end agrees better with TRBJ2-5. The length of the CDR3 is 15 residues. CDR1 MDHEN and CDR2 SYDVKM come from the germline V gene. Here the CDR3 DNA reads TGTGCCAGCAGTTTATCGGCGGGGGTGAGCGAGACCCAGTACTTC. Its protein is CASSLSAGVSETQYF.

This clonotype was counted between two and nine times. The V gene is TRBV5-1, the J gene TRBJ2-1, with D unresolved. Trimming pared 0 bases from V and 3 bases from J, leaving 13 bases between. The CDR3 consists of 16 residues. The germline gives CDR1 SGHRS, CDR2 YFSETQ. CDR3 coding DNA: TGCGCCAGCAGCTTGGAGGGTCTCACCTACTACAATGAGCAGTTCTTC. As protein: CASSLEGLTYYNEQFF.

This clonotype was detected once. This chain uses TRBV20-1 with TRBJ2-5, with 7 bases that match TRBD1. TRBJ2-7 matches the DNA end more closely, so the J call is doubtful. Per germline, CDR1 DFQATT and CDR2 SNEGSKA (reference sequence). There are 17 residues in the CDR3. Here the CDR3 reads CSARDRESGTVTYEQYF. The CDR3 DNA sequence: TGCAGTGCTAGAGATCGTGAGTCGGGGACAGTAACCTACGAGCAGTACTTC.

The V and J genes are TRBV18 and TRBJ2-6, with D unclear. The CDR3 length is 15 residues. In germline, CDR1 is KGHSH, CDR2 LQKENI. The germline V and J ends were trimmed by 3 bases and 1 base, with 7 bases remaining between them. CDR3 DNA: TGTGCCAGCTCACCCGAAGGTTCTGGGGCCAACGTCCTGACTTTC. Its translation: CASSPEGSGANVLTF.

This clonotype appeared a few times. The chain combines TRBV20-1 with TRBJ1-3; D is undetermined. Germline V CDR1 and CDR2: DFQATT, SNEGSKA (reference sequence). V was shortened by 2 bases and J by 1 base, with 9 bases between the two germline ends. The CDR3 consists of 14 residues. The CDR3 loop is CSARLLLSGNTIYF. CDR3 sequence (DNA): TGCAGTGCTAGACTCCTTCTATCTGGAAACACCATATATTTT.

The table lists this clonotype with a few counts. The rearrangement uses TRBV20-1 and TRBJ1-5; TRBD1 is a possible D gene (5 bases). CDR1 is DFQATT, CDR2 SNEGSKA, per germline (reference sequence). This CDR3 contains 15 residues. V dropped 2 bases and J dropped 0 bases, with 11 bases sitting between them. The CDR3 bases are TGCAGTGCTAGAAAGGGACGGTTTAGCAATCAGCCCCAGCATTTT. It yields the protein CSARKGRFSNQPQHF.

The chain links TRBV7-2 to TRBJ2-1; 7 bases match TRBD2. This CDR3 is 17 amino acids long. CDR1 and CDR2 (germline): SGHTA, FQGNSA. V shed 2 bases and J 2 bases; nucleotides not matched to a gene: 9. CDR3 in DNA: TGTGCCAGCAGCTTATTTGTAGCGGGCCTTACCTACAATGAGCAGTTCTTC. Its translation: CASSLFVAGLTYNEQFF.

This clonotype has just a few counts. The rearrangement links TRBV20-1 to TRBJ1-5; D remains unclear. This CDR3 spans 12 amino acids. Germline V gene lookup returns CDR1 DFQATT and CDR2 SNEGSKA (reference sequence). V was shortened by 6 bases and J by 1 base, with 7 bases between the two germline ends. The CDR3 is CSAPQSNQPQHF. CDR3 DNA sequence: TGCAGTGCGCCACAAAGCAATCAGCCCCAGCATTTT.

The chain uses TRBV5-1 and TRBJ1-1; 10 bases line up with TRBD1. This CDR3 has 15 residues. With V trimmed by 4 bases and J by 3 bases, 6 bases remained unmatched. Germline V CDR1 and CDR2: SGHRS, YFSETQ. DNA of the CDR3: TGCGCCAGCAGCAACCAGGGGACAGGGGACACTGAAGCTTTCTTT. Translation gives CASSNQGTGDTEAFF. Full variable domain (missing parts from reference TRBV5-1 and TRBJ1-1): KAGVTQTPRYLIKTRGQQVTLSCSPISGHRSVSWYQQTPGQGLQFLFEYFSETQRNKGNFPGRFSGRQFSNSRSEMNVSTLELGDSALYLCASSNQGTGDTEAFFGQGTRLTVV.

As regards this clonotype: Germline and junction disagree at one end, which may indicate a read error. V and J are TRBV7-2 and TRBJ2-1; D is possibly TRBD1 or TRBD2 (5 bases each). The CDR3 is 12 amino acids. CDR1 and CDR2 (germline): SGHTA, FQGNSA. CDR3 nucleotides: TGTGCCTGCAGCTTAGGGACCTTTATGCAGTTCTTC. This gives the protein CACSLGTFMQFF. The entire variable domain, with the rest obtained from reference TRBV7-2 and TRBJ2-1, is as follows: GAGVSQSPSNKVTEKGKDVELRCDPISGHTALYWYRQSLGQGLEFLIYFQGNSAPDKSGLPSDRFSAERTGGSVSTLTIQRTQQEDSAVYLCACSLGTFMQFFGPGTRLTVL.

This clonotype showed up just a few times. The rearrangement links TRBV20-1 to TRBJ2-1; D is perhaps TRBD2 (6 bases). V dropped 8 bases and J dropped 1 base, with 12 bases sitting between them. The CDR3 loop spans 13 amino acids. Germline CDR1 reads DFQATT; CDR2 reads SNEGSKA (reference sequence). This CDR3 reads CSPTRGSYNEQFF. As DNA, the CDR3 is TGCAGTCCGACTAGAGGATCCTACAATGAGCAGTTCTTC.

CDR3 region: CASSRPRGYTEAFF. For the CDR3, the DNA is TGTGCCAGCAGTCGACCCCGAGGGTACACTGAAGCTTTCTTT. This chain connects TRBV28 to TRBJ1-1, with D uncertain. Trimming removed 5 bases from V and 3 bases from J, with 13 bases in between. Germline V gene data show CDR1 as MDHEN and CDR2 as SYDVKM. The CDR3 is 14 amino acids.

The CDR3 loop is CSARDWRTSNRDTQYF. The CDR3, as DNA: TGCAGTGCTAGAGATTGGAGGACTAGCAATAGAGATACGCAGTATTTT. The chain links TRBV20-1 to TRBJ2-3, with TRBD2 matching 8 bases. The trim removed 0 bases at V and 5 bases at J, leaving 10 bases unmatched. CDR3 length equals 16 residues. In germline, CDR1 is DFQATT, CDR2 SNEGSKA (reference sequence).

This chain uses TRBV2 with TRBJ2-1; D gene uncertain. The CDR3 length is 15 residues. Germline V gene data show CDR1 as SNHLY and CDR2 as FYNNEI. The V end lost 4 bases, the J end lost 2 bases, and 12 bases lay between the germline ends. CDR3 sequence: CASSAWALPYNEQFF. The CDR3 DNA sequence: TGTGCCAGCAGTGCCTGGGCGTTGCCCTACAATGAGCAGTTCTTC.

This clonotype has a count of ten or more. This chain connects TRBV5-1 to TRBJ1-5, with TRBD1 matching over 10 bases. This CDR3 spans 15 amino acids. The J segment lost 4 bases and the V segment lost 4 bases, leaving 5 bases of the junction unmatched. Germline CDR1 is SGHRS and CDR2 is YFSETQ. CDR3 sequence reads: CASSPGTGANQPQHF. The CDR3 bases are TGCGCCAGCAGCCCCGGGACAGGGGCGAATCAGCCCCAGCATTTT.

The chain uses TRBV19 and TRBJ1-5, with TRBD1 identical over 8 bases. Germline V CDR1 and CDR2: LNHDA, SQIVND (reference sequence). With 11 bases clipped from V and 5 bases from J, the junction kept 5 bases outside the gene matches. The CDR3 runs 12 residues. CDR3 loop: CACTGGHQPQHF. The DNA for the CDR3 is TGTGCCTGTACAGGGGGACATCAGCCCCAGCATTTT.

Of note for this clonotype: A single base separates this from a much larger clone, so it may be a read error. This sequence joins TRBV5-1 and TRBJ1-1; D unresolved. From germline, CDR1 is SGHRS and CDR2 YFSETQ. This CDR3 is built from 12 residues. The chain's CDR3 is CAGSLDLTEAFF. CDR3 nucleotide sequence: TGCGCCGGCAGCTTGGACCTCACTGAAGCTTTCTTT.